The T cell receptor beta chain described here comes from a study of shared clonotypes between healthy human individuals. This clone was counted between two and nine times. Several immunoSEQ plates received, in even portions, the genomic DNA of each subset. Per the original methods: Filtering differed, since immunoSEQ gave only junction sequences and no quality scores. Profiled with immunoSEQ multiplex PCR; TCRdb holds only in-frame clones, not every one. The V and J calls and the clone size are those of that table, but D and trimming were determined from the DNA. In the table there are around 1.1 million clones, approximately 77% of which are singletons. Per the germline V gene, CDR1 is SEHNR and CDR2 is FQNEAQ (reference sequence). The length of the CDR3 is 16 residues. Deletions cut 1 base from V and 0 bases from J, with 12 bases between.

The TCR originated in a young man in good health. Some clones in this sample may be carry-over from other donors' samples. The V gene is TRBV7-9, the J gene TRBJ1-2, with a weak D call TRBD1 (5 bases). The sample taken for sequencing was memory CD4+ T cells from PBMCs. Subset reported: CD45RA-negative fraction. CDR3 DNA sequence: TGTGCCAGCAGCTTAGAAGGACGGGGCTCTAACTATGGCTACACCTTC. Translated: CASSLEGRGSNYGYTF.